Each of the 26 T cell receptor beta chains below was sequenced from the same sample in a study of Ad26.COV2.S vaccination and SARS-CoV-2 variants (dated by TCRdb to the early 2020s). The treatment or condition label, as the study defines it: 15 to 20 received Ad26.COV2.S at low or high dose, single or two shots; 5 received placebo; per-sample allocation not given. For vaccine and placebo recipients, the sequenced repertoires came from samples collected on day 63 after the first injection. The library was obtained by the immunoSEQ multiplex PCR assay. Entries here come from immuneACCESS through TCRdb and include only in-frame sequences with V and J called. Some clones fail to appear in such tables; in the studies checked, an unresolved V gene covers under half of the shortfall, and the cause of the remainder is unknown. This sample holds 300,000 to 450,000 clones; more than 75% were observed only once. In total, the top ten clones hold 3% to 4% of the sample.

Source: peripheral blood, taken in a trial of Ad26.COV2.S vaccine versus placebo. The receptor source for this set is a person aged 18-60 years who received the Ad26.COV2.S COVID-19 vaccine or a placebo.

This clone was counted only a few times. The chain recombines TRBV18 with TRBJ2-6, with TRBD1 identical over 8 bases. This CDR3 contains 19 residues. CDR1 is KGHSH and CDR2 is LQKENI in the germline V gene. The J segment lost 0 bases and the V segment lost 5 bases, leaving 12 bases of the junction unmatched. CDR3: CASSSRPGTGTSGANVLTF. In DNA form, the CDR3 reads TGTGCCAGCTCATCCCGCCCGGGGACAGGAACCTCTGGGGCCAACGTCCTGACTTTC.

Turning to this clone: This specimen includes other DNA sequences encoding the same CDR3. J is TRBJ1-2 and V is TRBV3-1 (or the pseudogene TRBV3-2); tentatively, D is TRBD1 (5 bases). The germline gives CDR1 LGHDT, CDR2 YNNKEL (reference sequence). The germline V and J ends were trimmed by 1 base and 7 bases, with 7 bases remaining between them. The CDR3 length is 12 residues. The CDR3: CASSQAGGGYTF. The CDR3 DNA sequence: TGTGCCAGCAGCCAAGCTGGGGGTGGCTACACCTTC.

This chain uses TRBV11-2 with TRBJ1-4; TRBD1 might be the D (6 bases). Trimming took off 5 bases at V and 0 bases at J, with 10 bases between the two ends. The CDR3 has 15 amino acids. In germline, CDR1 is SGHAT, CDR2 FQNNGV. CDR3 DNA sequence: TGTGCCAGCAGCGCCCACAGGGCAACTAATGAAAAACTGTTTTTT. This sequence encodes CASSAHRATNEKLFF.

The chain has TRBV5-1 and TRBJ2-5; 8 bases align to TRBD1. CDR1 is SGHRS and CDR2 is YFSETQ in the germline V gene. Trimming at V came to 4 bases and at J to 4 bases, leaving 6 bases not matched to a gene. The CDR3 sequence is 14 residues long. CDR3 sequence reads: CASSPQGAGETQYF. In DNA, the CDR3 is TGCGCCAGCAGCCCCCAGGGGGCCGGAGAGACCCAGTACTTC.

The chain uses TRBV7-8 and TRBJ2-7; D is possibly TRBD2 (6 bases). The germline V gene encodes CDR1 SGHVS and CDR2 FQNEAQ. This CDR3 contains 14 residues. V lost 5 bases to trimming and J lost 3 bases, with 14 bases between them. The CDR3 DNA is TGTGCCAGCAGCCCCGACGGGCGGGGCTACGAGCAGTACTTC. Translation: CASSPDGRGYEQYF. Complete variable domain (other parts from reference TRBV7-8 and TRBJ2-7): GAGVSQSPRYKVAKRGQDVALRCDPISGHVSLFWYQQALGQGPEFLTYFQNEAQLDKSGLPSDRFFAERPEGSVSTLKIQRTQQEDSAVYLCASSPDGRGYEQYFGPGTRLTVT.

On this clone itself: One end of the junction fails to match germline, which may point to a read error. CDR3 sequence (DNA): TGCGCCAGCAGCGAAGAAGGTCTAGCGGGGGGTCTGACCCAGTACTTC. It translates to CASSEEGLAGGLTQYF. This rearrangement joins TRBV4-1 to TRBJ2-5, with TRBD2 matching over 11 bases. This CDR3 is 16 amino acids long. Germline V lookup: CDR1 MGHRA, CDR2 YSYEKL.

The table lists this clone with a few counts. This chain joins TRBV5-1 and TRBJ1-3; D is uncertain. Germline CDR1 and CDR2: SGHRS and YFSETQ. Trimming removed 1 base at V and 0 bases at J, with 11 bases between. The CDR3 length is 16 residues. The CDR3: CASSLRPLSSGNTIYF. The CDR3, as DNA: TGCGCCAGCAGCTTGAGGCCTCTAAGCTCTGGAAACACCATATATTTT. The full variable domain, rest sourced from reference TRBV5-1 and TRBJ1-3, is KAGVTQTPRYLIKTRGQQVTLSCSPISGHRSVSWYQQTPGQGLQFLFEYFSETQRNKGNFPGRFSGRQFSNSRSEMNVSTLELGDSALYLCASSLRPLSSGNTIYFGEGSWLTVV.

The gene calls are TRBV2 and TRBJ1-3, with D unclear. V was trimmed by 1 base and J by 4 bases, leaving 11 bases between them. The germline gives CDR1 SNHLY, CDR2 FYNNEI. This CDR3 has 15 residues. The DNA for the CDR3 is TGTGCCAGCAGTGAAGAGAGCAGAAGCGGAAACACCATATATTTT. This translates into CASSEESRSGNTIYF.

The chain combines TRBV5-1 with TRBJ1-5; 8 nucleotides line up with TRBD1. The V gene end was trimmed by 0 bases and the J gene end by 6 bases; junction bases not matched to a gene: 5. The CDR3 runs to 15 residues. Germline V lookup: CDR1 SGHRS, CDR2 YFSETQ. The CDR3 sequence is CASSLAGTGPQPQHF. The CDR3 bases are TGCGCCAGCAGCTTGGCCGGGACAGGCCCTCAGCCCCAGCATTTT.

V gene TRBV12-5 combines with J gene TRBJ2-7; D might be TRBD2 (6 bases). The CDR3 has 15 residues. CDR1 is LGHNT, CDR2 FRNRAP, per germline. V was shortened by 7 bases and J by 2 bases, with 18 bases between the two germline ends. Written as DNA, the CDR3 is TGTGCTAGTGCTCCGGGGGTAGGAGCGACCTACGAGCAGTACTTC. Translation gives CASAPGVGATYEQYF.

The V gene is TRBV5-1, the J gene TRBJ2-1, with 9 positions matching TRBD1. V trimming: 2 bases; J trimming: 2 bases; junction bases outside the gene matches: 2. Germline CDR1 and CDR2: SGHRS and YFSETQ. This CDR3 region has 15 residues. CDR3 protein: CASSFDRGTYNEQFF. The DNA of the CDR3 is TGCGCCAGCAGCTTCGACAGGGGGACCTACAATGAGCAGTTCTTC.

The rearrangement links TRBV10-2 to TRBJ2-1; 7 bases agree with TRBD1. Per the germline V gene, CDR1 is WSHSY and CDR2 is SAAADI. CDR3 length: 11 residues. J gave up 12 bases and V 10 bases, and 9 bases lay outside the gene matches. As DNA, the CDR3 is TGCGCCACTTACAGGGGTTCGGGGCAGTTCTTC. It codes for CATYRGSGQFF.

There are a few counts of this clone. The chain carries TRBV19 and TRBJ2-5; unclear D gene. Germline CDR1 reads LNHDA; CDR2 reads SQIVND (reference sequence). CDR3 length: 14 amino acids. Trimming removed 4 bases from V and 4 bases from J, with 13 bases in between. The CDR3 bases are TGTGCCAGTAGTAAGGCTGCAAGAAGAGAGACCCAGTACTTC. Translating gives CASSKAARRETQYF.

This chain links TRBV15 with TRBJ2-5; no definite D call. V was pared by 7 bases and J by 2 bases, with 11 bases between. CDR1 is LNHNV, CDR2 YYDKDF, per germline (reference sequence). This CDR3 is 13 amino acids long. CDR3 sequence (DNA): TGTGCCACCACTAAAGGACGGCAAGAGACCCAGTACTTC. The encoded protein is CATTKGRQETQYF.

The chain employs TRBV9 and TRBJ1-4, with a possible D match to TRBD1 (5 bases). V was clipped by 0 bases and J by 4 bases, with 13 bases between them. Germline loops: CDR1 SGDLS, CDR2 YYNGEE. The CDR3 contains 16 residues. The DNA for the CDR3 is TGTGCCAGCAGCGTAGCCGGGACGGCATATAATGAAAAACTGTTTTTT. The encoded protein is CASSVAGTAYNEKLFF.

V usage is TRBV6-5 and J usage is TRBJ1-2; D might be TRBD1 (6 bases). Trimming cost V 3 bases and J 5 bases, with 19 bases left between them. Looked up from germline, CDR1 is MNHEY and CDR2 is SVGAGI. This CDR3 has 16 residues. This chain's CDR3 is CASSYLPRQAIYGYTF. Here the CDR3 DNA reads TGTGCCAGCAGTTATCTACCACGACAGGCAATTTATGGCTACACCTTC.

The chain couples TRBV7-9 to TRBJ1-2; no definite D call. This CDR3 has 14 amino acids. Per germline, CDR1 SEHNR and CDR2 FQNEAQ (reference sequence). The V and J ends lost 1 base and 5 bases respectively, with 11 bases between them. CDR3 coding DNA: TGTGCCAGCAGCTTAGTGGGCCAGGTTTATGGCTACACCTTC. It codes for CASSLVGQVYGYTF.

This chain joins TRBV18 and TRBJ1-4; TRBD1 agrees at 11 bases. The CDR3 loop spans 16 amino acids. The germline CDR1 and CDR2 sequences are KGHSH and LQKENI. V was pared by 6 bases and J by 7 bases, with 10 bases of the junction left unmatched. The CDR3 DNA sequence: TGTGCCAGCTCCCTCCGGACAGGGACAGGGGGTGAAAAACTGTTTTTT. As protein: CASSLRTGTGGEKLFF.

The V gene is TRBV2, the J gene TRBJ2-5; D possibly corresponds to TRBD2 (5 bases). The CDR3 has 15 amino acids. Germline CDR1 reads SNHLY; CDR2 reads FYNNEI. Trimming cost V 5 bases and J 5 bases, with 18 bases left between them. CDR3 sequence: CASSKSGPARETQYF. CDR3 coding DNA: TGTGCCAGCAGTAAAAGCGGCCCCGCGAGGGAGACCCAGTACTTC.

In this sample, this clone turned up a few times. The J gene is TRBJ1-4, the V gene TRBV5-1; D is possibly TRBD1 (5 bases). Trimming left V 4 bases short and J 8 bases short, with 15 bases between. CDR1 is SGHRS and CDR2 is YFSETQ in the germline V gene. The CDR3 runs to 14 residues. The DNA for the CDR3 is TGCGCCAGCAGCCCCCAGGGTTTAAAGGAAAAACTGTTTTTT. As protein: CASSPQGLKEKLFF.

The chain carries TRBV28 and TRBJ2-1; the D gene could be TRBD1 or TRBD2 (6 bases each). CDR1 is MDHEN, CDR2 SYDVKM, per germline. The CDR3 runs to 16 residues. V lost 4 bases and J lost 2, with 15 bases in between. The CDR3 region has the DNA TGTGCCAGCAGTTCGCCCCACGGGGGCACCTACAATGAGCAGTTCTTC. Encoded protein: CASSSPHGGTYNEQFF.

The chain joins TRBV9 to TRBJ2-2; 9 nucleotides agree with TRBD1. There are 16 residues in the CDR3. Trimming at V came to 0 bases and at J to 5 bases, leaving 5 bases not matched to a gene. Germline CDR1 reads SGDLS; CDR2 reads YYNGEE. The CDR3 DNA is TGTGCCAGCAGCGTAGCCGGGACAGGGCTGACCGGGGAGCTGTTTTTT. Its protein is CASSVAGTGLTGELFF.

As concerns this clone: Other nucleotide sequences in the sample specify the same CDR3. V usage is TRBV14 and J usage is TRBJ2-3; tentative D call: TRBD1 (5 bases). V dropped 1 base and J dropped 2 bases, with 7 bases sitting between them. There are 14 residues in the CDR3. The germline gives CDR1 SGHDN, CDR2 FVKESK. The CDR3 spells CASSQGGSTDTQYF. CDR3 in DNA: TGTGCCAGCAGCCAAGGGGGCTCCACAGATACGCAGTATTTT. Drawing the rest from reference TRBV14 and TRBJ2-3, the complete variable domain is EAGVTQFPSHSVIEKGQTVTLRCDPISGHDNLYWYRRVMGKEIKFLLHFVKESKQDESGMPNNRFLAERTGGTYSTLKVQPAELEDSGVYFCASSQGGSTDTQYFGPGTRLTVL.

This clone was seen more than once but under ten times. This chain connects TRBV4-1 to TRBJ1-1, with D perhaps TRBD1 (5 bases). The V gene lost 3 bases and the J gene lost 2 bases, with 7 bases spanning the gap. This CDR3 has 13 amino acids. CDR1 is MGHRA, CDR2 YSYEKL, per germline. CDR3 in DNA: TGCGCCAGCAGCCAGGGGGTTAACACTGAAGCTTTCTTT. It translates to CASSQGVNTEAFF.

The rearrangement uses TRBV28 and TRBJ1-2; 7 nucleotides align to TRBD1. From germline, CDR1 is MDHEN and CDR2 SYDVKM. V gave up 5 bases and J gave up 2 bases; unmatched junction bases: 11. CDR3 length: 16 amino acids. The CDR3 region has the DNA TGTGCCAGCAGTCAAGGGGGGAGCAGGGGGAACTATGGCTACACCTTC. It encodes CASSQGGSRGNYGYTF.

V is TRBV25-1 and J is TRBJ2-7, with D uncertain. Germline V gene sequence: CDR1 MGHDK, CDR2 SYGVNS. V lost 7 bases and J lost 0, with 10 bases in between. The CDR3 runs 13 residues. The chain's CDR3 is CASTAPSSYEQYF. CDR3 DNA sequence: TGTGCCAGCACCGCGCCGAGCTCCTACGAGCAGTACTTC.